Each of the 15 T cell receptor beta chains below was sequenced from the same sample in a study of blood T cells in healthy people across ages (dated by TCRdb to about 2015). Libraries were constructed by 5' RACE. The second PCR ran for about 6 to 12 cycles and used a J-beta primer mix along with a sample-barcoded 5' primer. TCRdb cleaned the public reads at Q25 with fastp, built clones with MiXCR and kept in-frame beta chains. Every CDR3 protein is listed once, alongside the most common genes and DNA of its rows. In this sample the table shows fewer than 2 million distinct CDR3 sequences, roughly 43% of which occur a single time. The ten biggest clones cover roughly 24% of the sample. Sequencing was performed on blood. Receptors originate from a human donor in good health.

V is TRBV29-1 and J is TRBJ2-1; the match to TRBD2 covers 9 bases. V lost 4 bases and J lost 7; bases outside the gene matches: 8. CDR1 and CDR2 (germline): SQVTM, ANQGSEA. This CDR3 region has 14 residues. CDR3 residues: CSVAPSGVGNEQFF. The CDR3 nucleotides read TGCAGCGTTGCACCTAGCGGGGTGGGGAATGAGCAGTTCTTC.

The chain uses TRBV28 and TRBJ1-2; D unresolved. The germline V gene has CDR1 MDHEN and CDR2 SYDVKM. CDR3 size: 16 residues. The V gene lost 6 bases and the J gene lost 11 bases, with 28 bases spanning the gap. The CDR3 sequence: CASRQHGISEGSGYTF. The CDR3, as DNA: TGTGCCAGCAGGCAACATGGGATTTCGGAAGGATCGGGGTACACCTTC.

The CDR3 loop reads CASSLREGAELFF. The CDR3 DNA reads as TGCGCCAGCAGCTTGCGGGAGGGGGCGGAACTGTTTTTT. The rearrangement joins TRBV5-1 to TRBJ1-4, with TRBD1 identical over 7 bases. The trim removed 1 base at V and 12 bases at J, leaving 6 bases unmatched. Germline V gene data show CDR1 as SGHRS and CDR2 as YFSETQ. The CDR3 contains 13 residues.

The chain uses TRBV20-1 and TRBJ1-5; the D gene is possibly TRBD1 (5 bases). This CDR3 region has 12 residues. V was trimmed by 4 bases and J by 3 bases, leaving 7 bases between them. From germline, CDR1 is DFQATT and CDR2 SNEGSKA (reference sequence). CDR3 in amino acids: CSATGHNQPQHF. The CDR3 bases are TGCAGTGCTACAGGACACAATCAGCCCCAGCATTTT.

This clonotype was counted a few times. The rearrangement joins TRBV10-3 to TRBJ2-7, with D perhaps TRBD2 (6 bases). The V gene's germline CDR1 is ENHRY and CDR2 SYGVKD. Trimming took off 4 bases at V and 1 base at J, with 20 bases between the two ends. The CDR3 runs to 17 residues. This chain's CDR3 is CAISGDGGRVRSYEQYF. CDR3 in DNA: TGTGCCATCAGTGGGGATGGGGGGAGAGTAAGATCCTACGAGCAGTACTTC.

This rearrangement joins TRBV30 to TRBJ2-6; D not certain. V lost 4 bases and J lost 2, with 3 bases in between. Germline V lookup: CDR1 GTSNPN, CDR2 SVGIG (reference sequence). CDR3 length: 12 residues. The CDR3, as DNA: TGTGCCTGGACCACTGGGGCCAACGTCCTGACTTTC. Residues: CAWTTGANVLTF.

V is TRBV12-3 or TRBV12-4 and J is TRBJ2-2, with D hard to call. This CDR3 spans 15 amino acids. V was clipped by 3 bases and J by 1 base, with 9 bases between them. The CDR3 sequence is CASSFNVQNTGELFF. In nucleotides, the CDR3 is TGTGCCAGCAGTTTTAACGTACAGAACACCGGGGAGCTGTTTTTT.

This clonotype was observed a few times. In DNA form, the CDR3 reads TGCGCCACCAGGTTAGGACAGGGGAGGAATGAGCAGTTCTTC. Protein sequence: CATRLGQGRNEQFF. V is TRBV5-1 and J is TRBJ2-1; TRBD1 matches 9 bases. Germline trimming cut 9 bases from V and 7 bases from J; bases unmatched to any gene: 11. The CDR3 runs to 14 residues. The V gene's germline CDR1 is SGHRS and CDR2 YFSETQ.

CDR3: CASSEAGQRPETQYF. For the CDR3, the DNA is TGTGCCAGCAGTGAAGCGGGACAGCGGCCAGAGACCCAGTACTTC. The V and J genes are TRBV2 and TRBJ2-5; 7 bases match TRBD1. Germline CDR1 reads SNHLY; CDR2 reads FYNNEI. This CDR3 is 15 amino acids long. V lost 0 bases and J lost 4; bases outside the gene matches: 5.

The V and J genes are TRBV24-1 and TRBJ1-5, with 7 bases lining up with TRBD1. Germline V gives CDR1 KGHDR, CDR2 SFDVKD. The CDR3 loop spans 14 amino acids. V was pared by 9 bases and J by 0 bases, with 4 bases of the junction left unmatched. The CDR3 region is CATGTAYSNQPQHF. The CDR3 DNA sequence: TGTGCCACCGGGACAGCGTATAGCAATCAGCCCCAGCATTTT.

V gene TRBV20-1 combines with J gene TRBJ2-7; 11 nucleotides align to TRBD2. The CDR3 length is 17 residues. Germline values: CDR1 DFQATT, CDR2 SNEGSKA (reference sequence). Trimming removed 1 base from V and 4 bases from J; junction bases left unmatched: 12. The CDR3 DNA is TGCAGTGCTAGAGGAGGAAGGGGGACTAGCGGCTTATACGAGCAGTACTTC. Translation gives CSARGGRGTSGLYEQYF.

This chain links TRBV20-1 with TRBJ2-1, with TRBD1 as a possible D gene (5 bases). V lost 5 bases, J lost 0 bases, and 14 bases lay in between. Looked up from germline, CDR1 is DFQATT and CDR2 is SNEGSKA (reference sequence). The CDR3 spans 15 residues. The chain's CDR3 is CSAGVRGSSYNEQFF. CDR3 sequence (DNA): TGCAGTGCTGGAGTTAGGGGTAGCTCCTACAATGAGCAGTTCTTC.

This clonotype was counted a few times. This chain uses TRBV5-1 with TRBJ2-7; D remains ambiguous. Germline CDR1 reads SGHRS; CDR2 reads YFSETQ. The length of the CDR3 is 14 residues. The V end was cut by 0 bases, the J end by 2 bases, with 9 bases between. The CDR3 sequence is CASSLGDGTYEQYF. The CDR3 DNA reads TGCGCCAGCAGCTTGGGCGACGGAACCTACGAGCAGTACTTC.

The chain links TRBV24-1 to TRBJ2-2; D is unclear. CDR3 length: 12 amino acids. Trimming took 7 bases from V and 4 from J, leaving 6 bases between them. The germline gives CDR1 KGHDR, CDR2 SFDVKD. Written as DNA, the CDR3 is TGTGCCACCAGGCAAATCACCGGGGAGCTGTTTTTT. Its protein product is CATRQITGELFF.

In its sample, this clonotype was seen a few times. This may be a read error: a much more frequent sequence differs by one nucleotide. DNA of the CDR3: TGTGCCAGCAGCCCCAGGACAGGGGGCCACGAGCAGTACTTC. Its protein is CASSPRTGGHEQYF. V usage is TRBV7-9 and J usage is TRBJ2-7; TRBD1 agrees at 11 bases. CDR1 is SEHNR and CDR2 is FQNEAQ in the germline V gene (reference sequence). The junction had 5 bases not matched to a gene; V was cut back by 5 bases and J by 5 bases. The CDR3 covers 14 residues.